This entry lists 18 T cell receptor beta chains sequenced from one sample in a study of T cells in Graves' hyperthyroidism and ophthalmopathy. RNA transcripts were the template for amplifying TCR beta CDR3 regions. When the TCR CDR3 underwent first-round RT-PCR, the HTBI primer set was used. TCRdb fed the multiplex PCR reads into MiXCR, producing one record per CDR3 protein. The table has 200,000 to 250,000 distinct CDR3 sequences, roughly 17% seen once. Sequenced input: blood. Every receptor here comes from a woman aged 45-59 years with Graves' hyperthyroidism.

This clonotype was seen ten or more times. The chain recombines TRBV5-5 with TRBJ1-5, with TRBD1 matching over 8 bases. The CDR3 is 14 amino acids. CDR1 and CDR2 (germline): SGHKS, YYEKEE (reference sequence). With V trimmed by 4 bases and J by 7 bases, 7 bases remained unmatched. Here the CDR3 reads CASSADRGGQPQHF. CDR3 nucleotide sequence: TGTGCCAGCAGCGCCGACAGGGGCGGGCAGCCCCAGCATTTT.

This clonotype has a handful of counts. The chain combines TRBV20-1 with TRBJ2-2, with unresolved D. Trimming left V 3 bases short and J 5 bases short, with 13 bases between. The length of the CDR3 is 14 residues. Germline CDR1 and CDR2: DFQATT and SNEGSKA (reference sequence). CDR3: CSASVGPRTGELFF. The DNA of the CDR3 is TGCAGTGCTAGTGTTGGACCGCGTACCGGGGAGCTGTTTTTT.

V gene TRBV6-1 combines with J gene TRBJ2-5; D ambiguous. V lost 8 bases and J lost 4, with 14 bases in between. In germline, CDR1 is MNHNS, CDR2 SASEGT. This CDR3 is built from 13 residues. CDR3 DNA: TGTGCCAGCTATCTTGGGTATGGAGAGACCCAGTACTTC. This encodes CASYLGYGETQYF.

In its sample, this clonotype was seen a few times. The chain joins TRBV12-3 or TRBV12-4 to TRBJ2-1; TRBD1 matches 8 bases. The CDR3 sequence is 12 residues long. The ends lost 5 bases at V and 12 bases at J; junction bases unmatched: 6. CDR3 bases: TGTGCCAGCAGTCAAGGACAGGGCCCGCAGTTCTTC. It is translated as CASSQGQGPQFF.

This clonotype was seen at least ten times. V gene TRBV7-8 combines with J gene TRBJ1-5; a weak D match, TRBD1 (5 bases). This CDR3 is 16 amino acids long. Germline V gene sequence: CDR1 SGHVS, CDR2 FQNEAQ. With 0 bases removed from V and 3 bases from J, the gap between germline ends came to 12 bases. The CDR3 coding sequence is TGTGCCAGCAGCTTAGCGAGCCGGGACCTCAATCAGCCCCAGCATTTT. Protein sequence: CASSLASRDLNQPQHF.

This clonotype was observed at least ten times. The chain recombines TRBV7-2 with TRBJ2-7; D is unclear. This CDR3 comprises 14 residues. With 0 bases removed from V and 2 bases from J, the gap between germline ends came to 8 bases. Germline-derived CDR1 and CDR2 are SGHTA and FQGNSA. CDR3 in amino acids: CASSLASKTYEQYF. The CDR3 nucleotides are TGTGCCAGCAGCTTAGCTAGCAAGACCTACGAGCAGTACTTC. The full variable domain, rest sourced from reference TRBV7-2 and TRBJ2-7, is GAGVSQSPSNKVTEKGKDVELRCDPISGHTALYWYRQSLGQGLEFLIYFQGNSAPDKSGLPSDRFSAERTGGSVSTLTIQRTQQEDSAVYLCASSLASKTYEQYFGPGTRLTVT.

This clonotype was seen a few times. This sequence joins TRBV20-1 and TRBJ2-7; tentative D call: TRBD1 (7 bases). V lost 4 bases to trimming and J lost 4 bases, with 17 bases between them. Germline values: CDR1 DFQATT, CDR2 SNEGSKA (reference sequence). This CDR3 is built from 14 residues. The CDR3 protein is CSAIMAGGTYEQYF. The CDR3 DNA is TGCAGTGCTATCATGGCAGGGGGGACATACGAGCAGTACTTC.

As concerns this clonotype: A much larger clone sits a single nucleotide away, making a read error possible. The chain recombines TRBV3-1 with TRBJ2-3; maybe TRBD2 (6 bases). CDR1 LGHDT and CDR2 YNNKEL come from the germline V gene (reference sequence). CDR3 length equals 21 residues. CDR3 sequence reads: CASNQFVGVAVSSRSTDTQYF. CDR3 DNA: TGTGCCAGCAACCAATTTGTGGGAGTAGCGGTTTCTAGTAGGAGCACAGATACGCAGTATTTT.

This clonotype was seen at least ten times. The gene calls are TRBV14 and TRBJ2-2, with D uncertain. The CDR3 is 12 amino acids. Germline V gene lookup returns CDR1 SGHDN and CDR2 FVKESK. V dropped 4 bases and J dropped 6 bases, with 6 bases sitting between them. This chain's CDR3 is CASSPNPGELFF. CDR3 DNA sequence: TGTGCCAGCAGCCCGAATCCCGGGGAGCTGTTTTTT.

This clonotype was recorded many times. The chain has TRBV7-2 and TRBJ1-2; D not certain. Germline V gives CDR1 SGHTA, CDR2 FQGNSA. This CDR3 is 12 amino acids long. With 5 bases removed from V and 7 bases from J, the gap between germline ends came to 11 bases. Here the CDR3 reads CASSPTGLGYTF. CDR3 sequence (DNA): TGTGCCAGCAGCCCGACGGGTCTTGGCTACACCTTC.

The V gene is TRBV20-1, the J gene TRBJ2-1; the D gene could be TRBD1 or TRBD2 (5 bases each). The V and J ends lost 2 bases and 7 bases respectively, with 21 bases between them. CDR3 length equals 16 residues. Germline lookup yields CDR1 DFQATT and CDR2 SNEGSKA (reference sequence). The CDR3 coding sequence is TGCAGTGCTAGATCCACAGGCCCGGGGCTTGGGAATGAGCAGTTCTTC. Amino acids: CSARSTGPGLGNEQFF.

This clonotype came up many times. V usage is TRBV3-1 and J usage is TRBJ2-7; 9 bases agree with TRBD2. Germline CDR1 and CDR2: LGHDT and YNNKEL (reference sequence). The CDR3 totals 18 residues. V trimming: 0 bases; J trimming: 3 bases; junction bases outside the gene matches: 12. CDR3 sequence: CASSQEQQTSGLRYEQYF. The CDR3 nucleotides are TGTGCCAGCAGCCAAGAACAGCAGACTAGCGGACTCCGCTACGAGCAGTACTTC.

Concerning this clonotype: A much bigger clone sits one base away, suggesting this may be a read error. As the CDR3 is not closed by the conserved phenylalanine or tryptophan, this likely results from a read error. The chain joins TRBV2 to TRBJ1-2, with D unresolved. The length of the CDR3 is 12 residues. The V end was cut by 5 bases, the J end by 4 bases, with 8 bases between. Germline CDR1 is SNHLY and CDR2 is FYNNEI. Here the CDR3 reads CASSRAGYGYTL. The CDR3 nucleotides are TGTGCCAGCAGTCGGGCGGGCTATGGCTACACCCTC.

This clonotype has at least ten counts. The chain uses TRBV4-1 and TRBJ2-3, with D perhaps given as TRBD1 or TRBD2 (5 bases each). Trimming shortened V by 2 bases and J by 0 bases, and 15 bases separated the two germline ends. Germline CDR1 and CDR2: MGHRA and YSYEKL. The CDR3 has 17 residues. This chain's CDR3 is CASSQYPPGPSTDTQYF. The CDR3 DNA reads as TGCGCCAGCAGCCAATACCCACCGGGACCAAGCACAGATACGCAGTATTTT.

The chain joins TRBV24-1 to TRBJ2-2; the match to TRBD1 covers 11 bases. J was trimmed by 3 bases and V by 10 bases; bases with no gene match: 3. Germline lookup yields CDR1 KGHDR and CDR2 SFDVKD. CDR3 length: 14 amino acids. CDR3 DNA: TGTGCCACTAAGGGACAGGGGGACACCGGGGAGCTGTTTTTT. Residues: CATKGQGDTGELFF.

As for this clonotype: It may be a read error: a sequence one base away is much more abundant. The chain couples TRBV12-3 or TRBV12-4 to TRBJ2-1; no definite D call. CDR3 length equals 14 residues. The CDR3 loop reads CTSSPGGRYNEQFF. Written as DNA, the CDR3 is TGTACCAGCAGTCCGGGTGGCAGGTACAATGAGCAGTTCTTC.

This clonotype was recorded many times. The chain employs TRBV7-2 and TRBJ2-1, with 10 positions matching TRBD2. V lost 5 bases and J lost 3; bases outside the gene matches: 1. The CDR3 spans 14 residues. CDR1 and CDR2 (germline): SGHTA, FQGNSA. The CDR3 region has the DNA TGTGCCAGCAGCCGGACTAGCGGCTACAATGAGCAGTTCTTC. Encoded protein: CASSRTSGYNEQFF.

In the case of this clonotype: A single base separates this from a much larger clone, so it may be a read error. The chain carries TRBV20-1 and TRBJ2-7, with 10 positions matching TRBD2. Per germline, CDR1 DFQATT and CDR2 SNEGSKA (reference sequence). The CDR3 loop spans 16 amino acids. The CDR3 bases are TGCAGTGCTAGGGTACTAGCGGGAAGTAGCTCCTACGAGCAGTGCTTC. Translated: CSARVLAGSSSYEQCF.